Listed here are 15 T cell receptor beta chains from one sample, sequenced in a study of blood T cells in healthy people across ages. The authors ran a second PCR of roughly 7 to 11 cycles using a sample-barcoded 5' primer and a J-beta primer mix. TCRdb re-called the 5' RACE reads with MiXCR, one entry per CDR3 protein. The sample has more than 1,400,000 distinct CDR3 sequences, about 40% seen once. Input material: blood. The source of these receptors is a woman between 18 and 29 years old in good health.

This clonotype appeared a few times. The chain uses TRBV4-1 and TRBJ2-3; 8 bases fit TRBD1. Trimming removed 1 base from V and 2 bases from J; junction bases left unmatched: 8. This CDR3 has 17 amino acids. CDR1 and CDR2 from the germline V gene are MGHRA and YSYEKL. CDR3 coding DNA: TGCGCCAGCAGCCAAGTACAGGGGGAGACCTCCACAGATACGCAGTATTTT. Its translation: CASSQVQGETSTDTQYF.

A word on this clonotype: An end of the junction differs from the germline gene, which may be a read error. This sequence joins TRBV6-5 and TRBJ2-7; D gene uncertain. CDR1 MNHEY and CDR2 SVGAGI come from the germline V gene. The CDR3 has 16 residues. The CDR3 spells CACSYSKRVSPYEQYF. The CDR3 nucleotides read TGTGCCTGCAGTTACTCGAAAAGGGTGTCCCCCTACGAGCAGTACTTC.

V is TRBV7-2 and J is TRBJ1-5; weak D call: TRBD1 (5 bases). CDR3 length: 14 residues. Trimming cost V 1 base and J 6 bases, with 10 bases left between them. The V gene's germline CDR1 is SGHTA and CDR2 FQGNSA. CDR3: CASSLGGAVQPQHF. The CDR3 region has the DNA TGTGCCAGCAGCTTAGGGGGCGCGGTTCAGCCCCAGCATTTT.

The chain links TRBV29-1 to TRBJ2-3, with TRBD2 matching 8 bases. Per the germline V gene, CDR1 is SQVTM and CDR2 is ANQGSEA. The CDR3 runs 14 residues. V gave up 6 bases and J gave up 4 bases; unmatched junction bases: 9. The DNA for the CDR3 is TGCAGCGTAGACAGCGGGAGAGGATCAGATACGCAGTATTTT. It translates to CSVDSGRGSDTQYF.

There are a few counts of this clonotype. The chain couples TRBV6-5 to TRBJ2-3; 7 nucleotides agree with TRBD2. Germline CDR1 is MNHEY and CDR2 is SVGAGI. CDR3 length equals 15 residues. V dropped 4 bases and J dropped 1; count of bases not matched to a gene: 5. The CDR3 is CASSFAGRGTDTQYF. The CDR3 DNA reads TGTGCCAGCAGTTTCGCAGGGAGGGGCACAGATACGCAGTATTTT.

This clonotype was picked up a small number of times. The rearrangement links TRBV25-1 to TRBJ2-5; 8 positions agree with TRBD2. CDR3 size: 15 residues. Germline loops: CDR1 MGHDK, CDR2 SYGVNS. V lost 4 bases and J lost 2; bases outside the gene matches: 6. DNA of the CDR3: TGTGCCAGCAGTGGAGCGGGAGTCGGGCAAGAGACCCAGTACTTC. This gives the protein CASSGAGVGQETQYF.

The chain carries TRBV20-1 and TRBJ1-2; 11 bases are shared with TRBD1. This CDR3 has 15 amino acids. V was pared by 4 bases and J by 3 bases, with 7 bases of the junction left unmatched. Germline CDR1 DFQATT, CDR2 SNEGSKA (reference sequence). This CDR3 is CSATSDRGQHYGYTF. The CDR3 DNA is TGCAGTGCTACCTCGGACAGGGGGCAGCACTATGGCTACACCTTC.

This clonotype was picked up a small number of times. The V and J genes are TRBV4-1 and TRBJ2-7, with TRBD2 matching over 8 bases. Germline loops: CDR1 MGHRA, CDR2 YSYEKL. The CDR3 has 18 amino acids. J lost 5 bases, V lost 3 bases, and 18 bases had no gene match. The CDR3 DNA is TGCGCCAGCAGCCAGCCCACTATGACCGAGCGGGAGAGCCACGAGCAGTACTTC. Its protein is CASSQPTMTERESHEQYF.

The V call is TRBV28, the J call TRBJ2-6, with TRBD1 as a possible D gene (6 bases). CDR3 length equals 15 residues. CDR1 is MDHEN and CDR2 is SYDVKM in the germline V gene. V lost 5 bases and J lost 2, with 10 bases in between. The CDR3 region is CASSHRTAGANVLTF. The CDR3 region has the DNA TGTGCCAGCAGTCACAGGACAGCTGGGGCCAACGTCCTGACTTTC. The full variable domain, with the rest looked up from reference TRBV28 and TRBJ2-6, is DVKVTQSSRYLVKRTGEKVFLECVQDMDHENMFWYRQDPGLGLRLIYFSYDVKMKEKGDIPEGYSVSREKKERFSLILESASTNQTSMYLCASSHRTAGANVLTFGAGSRLTVL.

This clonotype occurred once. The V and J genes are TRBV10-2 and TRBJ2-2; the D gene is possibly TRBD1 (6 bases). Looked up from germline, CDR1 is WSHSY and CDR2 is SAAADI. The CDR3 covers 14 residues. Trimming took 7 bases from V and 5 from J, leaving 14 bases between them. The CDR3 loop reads CASNLYRETGELFF. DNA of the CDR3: TGCGCCAGCAATCTTTACAGGGAAACCGGGGAGCTGTTTTTT.

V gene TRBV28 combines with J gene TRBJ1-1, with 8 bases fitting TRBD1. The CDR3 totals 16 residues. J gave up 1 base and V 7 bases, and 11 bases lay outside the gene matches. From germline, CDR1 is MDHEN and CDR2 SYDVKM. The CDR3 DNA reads TGTGCCAGCACCCAATTACCGACAGGGGCGAACACTGAAGCTTTCTTT. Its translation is CASTQLPTGANTEAFF.

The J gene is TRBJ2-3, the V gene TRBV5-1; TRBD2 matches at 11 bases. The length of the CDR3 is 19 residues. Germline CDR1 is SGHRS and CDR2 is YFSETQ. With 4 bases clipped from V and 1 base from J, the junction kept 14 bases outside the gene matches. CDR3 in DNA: TGCGCCAGCAGCCGAACGAGAACTAGCGGGAGAGTGGGCACAGATACGCAGTATTTT. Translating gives CASSRTRTSGRVGTDTQYF. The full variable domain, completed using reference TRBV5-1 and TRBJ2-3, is KAGVTQTPRYLIKTRGQQVTLSCSPISGHRSVSWYQQTPGQGLQFLFEYFSETQRNKGNFPGRFSGRQFSNSRSEMNVSTLELGDSALYLCASSRTRTSGRVGTDTQYFGPGTRLTVL.

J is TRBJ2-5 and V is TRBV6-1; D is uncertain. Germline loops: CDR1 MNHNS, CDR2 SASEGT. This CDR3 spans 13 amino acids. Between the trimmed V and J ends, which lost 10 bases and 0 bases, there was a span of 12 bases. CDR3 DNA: TGTGCCAATTTGGAGCTAGACCAAGAGACCCAGTACTTC. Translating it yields CANLELDQETQYF.

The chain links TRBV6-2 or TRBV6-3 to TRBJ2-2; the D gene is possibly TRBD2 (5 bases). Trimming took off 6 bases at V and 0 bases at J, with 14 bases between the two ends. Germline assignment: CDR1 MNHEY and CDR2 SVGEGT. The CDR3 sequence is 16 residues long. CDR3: CASRRAGGTNTGELFF. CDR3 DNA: TGTGCCAGCAGGCGGGCCGGCGGCACGAACACCGGGGAGCTGTTTTTT.

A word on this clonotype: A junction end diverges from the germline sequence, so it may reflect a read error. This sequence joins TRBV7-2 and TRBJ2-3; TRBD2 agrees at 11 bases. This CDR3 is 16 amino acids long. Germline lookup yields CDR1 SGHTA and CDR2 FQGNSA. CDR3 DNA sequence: TGTGCCAGCAGCCTAGAGGCTAGCGGGAGGAGAGATGCGCAGTATTTT. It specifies CASSLEASGRRDAQYF.